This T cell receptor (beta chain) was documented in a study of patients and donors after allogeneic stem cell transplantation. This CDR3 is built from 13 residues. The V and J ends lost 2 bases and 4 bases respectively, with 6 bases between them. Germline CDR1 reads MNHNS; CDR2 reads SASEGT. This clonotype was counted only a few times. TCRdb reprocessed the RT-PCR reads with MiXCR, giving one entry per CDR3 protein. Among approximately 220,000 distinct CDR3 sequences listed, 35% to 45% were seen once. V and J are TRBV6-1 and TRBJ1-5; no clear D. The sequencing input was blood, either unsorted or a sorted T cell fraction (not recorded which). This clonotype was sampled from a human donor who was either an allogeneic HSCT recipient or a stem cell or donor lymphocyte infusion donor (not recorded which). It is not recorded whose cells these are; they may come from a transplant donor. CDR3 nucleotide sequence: TGTGCCAGCAGTGAAATGGGTAATCAGCCCCAGCATTTT. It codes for CASSEMGNQPQHF.